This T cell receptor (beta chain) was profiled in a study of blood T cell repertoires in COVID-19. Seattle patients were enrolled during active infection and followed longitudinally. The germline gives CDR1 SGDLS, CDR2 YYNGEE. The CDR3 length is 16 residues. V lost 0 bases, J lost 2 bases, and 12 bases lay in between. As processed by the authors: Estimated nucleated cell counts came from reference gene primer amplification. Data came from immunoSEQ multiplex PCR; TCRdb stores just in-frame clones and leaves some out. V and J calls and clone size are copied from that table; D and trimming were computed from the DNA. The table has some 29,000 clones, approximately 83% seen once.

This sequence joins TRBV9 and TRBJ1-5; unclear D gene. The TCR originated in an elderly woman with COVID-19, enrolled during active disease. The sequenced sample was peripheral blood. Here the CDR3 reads CASSVEEGMGNQPQHF. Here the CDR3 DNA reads TGTGCCAGCAGCGTAGAAGAGGGTATGGGCAATCAGCCCCAGCATTTT. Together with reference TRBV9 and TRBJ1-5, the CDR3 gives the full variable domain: DSGVTQTPKHLITATGQRVTLRCSPRSGDLSVYWYQQSLDQGLQFLIQYYNGEERAKGNILERFSAQQFPDLHSELNLSSLELGDSALYFCASSVEEGMGNQPQHFGDGTRLSIL.